This T cell receptor (beta chain) was found in a study of T cell responses to AZD1222 COVID-19 vaccine. Study-wide results and caveats: Nearly half of the spike-specific TCRs reportedly recognize variant regions that carry no mutations.

Concerning this clone: Its antigen remains unknown.

The CDR3 loop spans 15 amino acids. V lost 6 bases to trimming and J lost 2 bases; unmatched junction nucleotides: 8. Germline V lookup: CDR1 MNHEY, CDR2 SVGAGI. Libraries were prepared by immunoSEQ multiplex PCR; TCRdb keeps only in-frame clonotypes and omits some of them. The profile shows some 190,000 clones, around 90% of them singletons. The input for sequencing was peripheral blood, taken 28 days after the second AZD1222 dose. This TCR was recovered from an adult who received the AZD1222 COVID-19 vaccine. The chain employs TRBV6-5 and TRBJ2-7; 9 positions match TRBD1. The chain's CDR3 is CASSQEGTGTYEQYF. The CDR3 nucleotides are TGTGCCAGCAGCCAAGAGGGGACAGGGACCTACGAGCAGTACTTC.